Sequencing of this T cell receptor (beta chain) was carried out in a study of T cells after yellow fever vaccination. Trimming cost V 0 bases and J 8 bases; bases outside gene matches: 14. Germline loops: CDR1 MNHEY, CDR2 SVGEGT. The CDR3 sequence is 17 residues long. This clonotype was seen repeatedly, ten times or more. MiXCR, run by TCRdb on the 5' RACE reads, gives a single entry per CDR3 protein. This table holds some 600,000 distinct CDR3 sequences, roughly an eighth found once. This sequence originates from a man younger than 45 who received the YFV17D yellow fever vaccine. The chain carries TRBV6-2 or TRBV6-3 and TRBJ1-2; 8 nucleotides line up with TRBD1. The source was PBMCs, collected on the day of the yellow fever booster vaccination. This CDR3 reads CASSYSSLLGQGGGYTF. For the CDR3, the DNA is TGTGCCAGCAGTTACTCGAGCCTCCTTGGACAGGGAGGAGGCTACACCTTC.